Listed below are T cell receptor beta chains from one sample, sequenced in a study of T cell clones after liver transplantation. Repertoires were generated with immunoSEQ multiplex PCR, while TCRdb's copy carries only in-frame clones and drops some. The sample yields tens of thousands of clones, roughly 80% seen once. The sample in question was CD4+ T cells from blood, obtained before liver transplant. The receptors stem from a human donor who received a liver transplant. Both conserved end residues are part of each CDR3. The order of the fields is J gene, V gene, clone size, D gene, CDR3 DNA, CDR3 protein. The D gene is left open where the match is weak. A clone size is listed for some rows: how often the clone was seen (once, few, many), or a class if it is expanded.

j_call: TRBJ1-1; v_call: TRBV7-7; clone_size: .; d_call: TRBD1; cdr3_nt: TGTGCTAGCAGCCCCGACAGGGACACTGAAGCTTTCTTT; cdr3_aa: CASSPDRDTEAFF
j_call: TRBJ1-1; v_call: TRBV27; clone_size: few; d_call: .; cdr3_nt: TGTGCCAGCAGTTTAAAGGACAGACTGAACACTGAAGCTTTCTTT; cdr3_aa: CASSLKDRLNTEAFF
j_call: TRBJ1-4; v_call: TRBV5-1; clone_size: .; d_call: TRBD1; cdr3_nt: TGCGCCAGCAGCCCCGGACAGGGCAAGGTGTTTTTT; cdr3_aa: CASSPGQGKVFF
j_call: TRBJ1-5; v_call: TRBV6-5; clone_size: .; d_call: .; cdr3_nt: TGTGCCAGCAGGCCCCACGGCAGGGACGATCAGCCCCAGCATTTT; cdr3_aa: CASRPHGRDDQPQHF
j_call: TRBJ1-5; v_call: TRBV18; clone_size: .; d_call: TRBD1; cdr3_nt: TGTGCCAGCTCCCCCACAGGGGTCAATCAGCCCCAGCATTTT; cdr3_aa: CASSPTGVNQPQHF
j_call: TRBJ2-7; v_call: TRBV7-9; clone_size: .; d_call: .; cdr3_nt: TGTGCCAGCAGCACTACGACCGGAGGAGGACTCTACGAGCAGTACTTC; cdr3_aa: CASSTTTGGGLYEQYF
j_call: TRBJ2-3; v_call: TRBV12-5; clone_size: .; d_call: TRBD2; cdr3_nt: TGTGCTAGTGCCTCCCTCGGCGGGAGAACAGATACGCAGTATTTT; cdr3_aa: CASASLGGRTDTQYF
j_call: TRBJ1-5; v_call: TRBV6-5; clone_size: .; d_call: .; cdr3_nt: TGTGCCAGCAGATCTCAGGGTGATCAGCCCCAGCATTTT; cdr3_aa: CASRSQGDQPQHF
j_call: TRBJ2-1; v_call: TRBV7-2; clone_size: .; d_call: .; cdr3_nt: TGTGCCAGCAGCTTAGCGCTGAGTAACTATGAGCAGTTCTTC; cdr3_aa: CASSLALSNYEQFF
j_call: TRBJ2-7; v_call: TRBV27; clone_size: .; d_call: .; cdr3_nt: TGTGCCAGCAGTTCCGGACAGGGAGGGCGGTACGAGCAGTACTTC; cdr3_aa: CASSSGQGGRYEQYF
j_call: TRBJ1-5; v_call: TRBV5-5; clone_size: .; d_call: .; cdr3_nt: TGTGCCAGCAGCCTTACAGGGAGAGGGGATCAGCCCCAGCATTTT; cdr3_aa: CASSLTGRGDQPQHF
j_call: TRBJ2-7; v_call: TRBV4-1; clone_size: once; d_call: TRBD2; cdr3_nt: TGCGCCAGCAGCCAGGCTACTAGCGGGGGCTCCTACGAGCAGTACTTC; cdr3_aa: CASSQATSGGSYEQYF
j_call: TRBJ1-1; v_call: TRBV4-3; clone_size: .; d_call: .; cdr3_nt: TGCGCCAGCAGCCAAGATGGGTCGGGGAACACTGAAGCTTTCTTT; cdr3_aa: CASSQDGSGNTEAFF
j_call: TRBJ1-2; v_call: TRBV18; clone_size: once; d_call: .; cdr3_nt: TGTGCCAGCTCACCACCGACTGACCCTAACTATGGCTACACCTTC; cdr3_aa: CASSPPTDPNYGYTF
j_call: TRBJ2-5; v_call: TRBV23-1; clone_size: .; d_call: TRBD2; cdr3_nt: TGCGCCAGCAGTCCCGTGCGGGGGGAGACCCAGTACTTC; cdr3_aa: CASSPVRGETQYF
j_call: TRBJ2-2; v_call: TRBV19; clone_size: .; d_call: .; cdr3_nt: TGTGCCAGTAGTCCGGGACGGGAGTTCGGGGAGCTGTTTTTT; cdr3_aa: CASSPGREFGELFF
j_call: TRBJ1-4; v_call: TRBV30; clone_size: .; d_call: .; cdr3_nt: TGTGCCTGGTCGGAGGAAAAACTGTTTTTT; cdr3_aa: CAWSEEKLFF
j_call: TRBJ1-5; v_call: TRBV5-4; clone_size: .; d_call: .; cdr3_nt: TGTGCCAGCAGCCTTGAGGGCAGTCAGCCCCAGCATTTT; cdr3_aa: CASSLEGSQPQHF
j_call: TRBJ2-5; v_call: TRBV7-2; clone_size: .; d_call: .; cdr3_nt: TGTGCCAGCAGCTTGGAGGGCGGTGAGACCCAGTACTTC; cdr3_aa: CASSLEGGETQYF
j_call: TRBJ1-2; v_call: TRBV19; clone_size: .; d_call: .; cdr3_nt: TGTGCCAGTAGTATACCCCTTACAGGGTATGGCTACACCTTC; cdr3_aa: CASSIPLTGYGYTF
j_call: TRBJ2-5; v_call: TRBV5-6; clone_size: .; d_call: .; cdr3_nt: TGTGCCAGCAGCTGGGGCAGGGCAGAGACCCAGTACTTC; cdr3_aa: CASSWGRAETQYF
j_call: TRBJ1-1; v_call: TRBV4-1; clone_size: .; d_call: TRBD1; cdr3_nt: TGCGCCAGCAGCCAAGATCCGCGACAGGGGTGGATGGGGAACACTGAAGCTTTCTTT; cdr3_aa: CASSQDPRQGWMGNTEAFF
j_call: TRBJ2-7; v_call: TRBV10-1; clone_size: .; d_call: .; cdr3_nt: TGCGCCAGCACTGACTCCAGACCCCCCTACGAGCAGTACTTC; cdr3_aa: CASTDSRPPYEQYF
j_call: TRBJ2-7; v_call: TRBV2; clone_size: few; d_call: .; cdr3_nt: TGTGCCAGCAGTGTGCAGGGGGGCTACGAGCAGTACTTC; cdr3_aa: CASSVQGGYEQYF
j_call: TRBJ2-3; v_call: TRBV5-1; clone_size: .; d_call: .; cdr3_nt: TGCGCCAGCAGCGCGCGACAGCCCCGGGATACGCAGTATTTT; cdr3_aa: CASSARQPRDTQYF
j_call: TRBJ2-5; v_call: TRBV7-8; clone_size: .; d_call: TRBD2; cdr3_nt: TGTGCCAGCAGCACCTCTAGCGGGAGGGCACAAGAGACCCAGTACTTC; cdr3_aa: CASSTSSGRAQETQYF
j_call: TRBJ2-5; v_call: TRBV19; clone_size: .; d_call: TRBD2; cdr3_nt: TGTGCCAGTAGTTCCGGGACTAGGGAGACCCAGTACTTC; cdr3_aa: CASSSGTRETQYF
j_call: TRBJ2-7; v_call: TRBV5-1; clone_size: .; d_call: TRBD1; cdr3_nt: TGCGCCAGCAGCTTGGGGCAGGGGGTAGGCGAGCAGTACTTC; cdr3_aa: CASSLGQGVGEQYF
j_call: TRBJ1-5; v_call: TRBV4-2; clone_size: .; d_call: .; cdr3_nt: TGTGCCAGCAGCCAAGATCTCGGTCAGCCCCAGCATTTT; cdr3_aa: CASSQDLGQPQHF
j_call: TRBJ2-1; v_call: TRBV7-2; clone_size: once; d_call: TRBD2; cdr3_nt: TGTGCCAGCAGCTCTGCGGGGGGGAATGAGCAGTTCTTC; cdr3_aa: CASSSAGGNEQFF
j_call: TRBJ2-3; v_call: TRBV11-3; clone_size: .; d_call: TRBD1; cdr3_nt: TGTGCCAGCAGCTCAGGGGGACAGAGGACAGATACGCAGTATTTT; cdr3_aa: CASSSGGQRTDTQYF
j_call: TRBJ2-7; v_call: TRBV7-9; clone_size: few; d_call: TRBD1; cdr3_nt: TGTGCCAGCAGCCCGGGGGACAGGGCCTACGAGCAGTACTTC; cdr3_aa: CASSPGDRAYEQYF
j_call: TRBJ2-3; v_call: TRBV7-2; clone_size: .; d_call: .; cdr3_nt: TGTGCCAGCAGTCAGAATAGAGATACGCAGTATTTT; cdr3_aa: CASSQNRDTQYF
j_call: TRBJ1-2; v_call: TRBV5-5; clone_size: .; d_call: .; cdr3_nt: TGTGCCAGCAGCTTCGTTCCAGAGTCTATCGGGAACTATGGCTACACCTTC; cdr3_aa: CASSFVPESIGNYGYTF
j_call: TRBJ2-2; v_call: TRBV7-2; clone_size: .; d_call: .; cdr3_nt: TGTGCCAGCAGCTTAAATCAGGGCGCAAACACCGGGGAGCTGTTTTTT; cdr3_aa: CASSLNQGANTGELFF
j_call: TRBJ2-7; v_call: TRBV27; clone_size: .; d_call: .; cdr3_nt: TGTGCCAGCAGTACTAAACAACGGACGGGGGACGAGCAGTACTTC; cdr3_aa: CASSTKQRTGDEQYF
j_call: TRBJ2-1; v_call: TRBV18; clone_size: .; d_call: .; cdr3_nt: TGTGCCAGCTCACCACCAGTGAGTGCTAATGAGCAGTTCTTC; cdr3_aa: CASSPPVSANEQFF